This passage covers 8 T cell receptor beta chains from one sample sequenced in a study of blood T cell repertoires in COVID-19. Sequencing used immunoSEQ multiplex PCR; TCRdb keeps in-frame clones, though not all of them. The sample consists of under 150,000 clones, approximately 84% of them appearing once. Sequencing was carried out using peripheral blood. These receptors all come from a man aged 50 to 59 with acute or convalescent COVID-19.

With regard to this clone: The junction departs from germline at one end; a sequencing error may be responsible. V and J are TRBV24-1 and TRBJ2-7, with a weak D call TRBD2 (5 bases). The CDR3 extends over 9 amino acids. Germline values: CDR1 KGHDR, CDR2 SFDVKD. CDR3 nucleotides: TGTGCCACCAGTGAGTCTGGGGAGTTC. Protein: CATSESGEF.

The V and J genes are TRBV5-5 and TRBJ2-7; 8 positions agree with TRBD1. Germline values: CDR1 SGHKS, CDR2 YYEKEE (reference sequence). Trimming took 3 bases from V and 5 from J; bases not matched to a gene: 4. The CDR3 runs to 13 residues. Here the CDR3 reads CASSSGQANEQYV. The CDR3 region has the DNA TGTGCCAGCAGCTCGGGACAGGCAAACGAGCAGTACGTC.

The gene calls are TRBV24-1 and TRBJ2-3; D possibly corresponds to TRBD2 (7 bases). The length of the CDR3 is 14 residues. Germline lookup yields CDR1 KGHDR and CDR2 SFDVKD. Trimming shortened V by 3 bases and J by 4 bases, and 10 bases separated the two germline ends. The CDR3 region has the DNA TGTGCCACCAGTGATGGGAGGGGGTCAGATACGCAGTATTTT. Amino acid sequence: CATSDGRGSDTQYF.

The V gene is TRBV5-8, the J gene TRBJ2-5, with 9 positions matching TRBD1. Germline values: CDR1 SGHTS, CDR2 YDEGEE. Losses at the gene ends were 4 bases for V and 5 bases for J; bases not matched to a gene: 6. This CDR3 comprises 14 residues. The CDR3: CASSVTGGRETQYF. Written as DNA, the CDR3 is TGTGCCAGCAGCGTTACAGGGGGCAGGGAGACCCAGTACTTC.

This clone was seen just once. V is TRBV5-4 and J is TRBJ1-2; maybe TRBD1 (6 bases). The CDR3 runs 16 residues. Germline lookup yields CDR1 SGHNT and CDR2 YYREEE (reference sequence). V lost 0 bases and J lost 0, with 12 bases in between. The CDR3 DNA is TGTGCCAGCAGCTTGGGACAGGTGGGAACTAACTATGGCTACACCTTC. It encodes CASSLGQVGTNYGYTF. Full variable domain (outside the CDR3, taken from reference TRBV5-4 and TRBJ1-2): ETGVTQSPTHLIKTRGQQVTLRCSSQSGHNTVSWYQQALGQGPQFIFQYYREEENGRGNFPPRFSGLQFPNYSSELNVNALELDDSALYLCASSLGQVGTNYGYTFGSGTRLTVV.

The CDR3 region is CASSKGQGGGNTIYF. DNA for the CDR3: TGTGCCAGCAGCAAAGGACAGGGAGGCGGAAACACCATATATTTT. The chain uses TRBV11-2 and TRBJ1-3; 8 bases are a match to TRBD1. V was clipped by 5 bases and J by 4 bases; unmatched bases: 7. This CDR3 is 15 amino acids long. Germline CDR1 reads SGHAT; CDR2 reads FQNNGV.

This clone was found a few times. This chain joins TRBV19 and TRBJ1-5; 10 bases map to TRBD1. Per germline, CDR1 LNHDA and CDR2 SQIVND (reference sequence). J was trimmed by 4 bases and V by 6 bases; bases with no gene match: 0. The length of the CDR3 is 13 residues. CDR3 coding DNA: TGTGCCAGTAGGGGACAGGGGAATCAGCCCCAGCATTTT. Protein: CASRGQGNQPQHF.

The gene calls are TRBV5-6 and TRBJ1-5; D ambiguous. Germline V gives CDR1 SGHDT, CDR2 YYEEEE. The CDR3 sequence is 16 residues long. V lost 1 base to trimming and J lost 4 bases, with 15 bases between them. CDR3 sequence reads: CASSLLTDEPNQPQHF. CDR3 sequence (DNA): TGTGCCAGCAGCTTGTTAACAGATGAGCCGAATCAGCCCCAGCATTTT.